This T cell receptor beta chain emerged from a study of blood T cell dynamics during melanoma immunotherapy. For the study at large: Patients with metastatic melanoma got pembrolizumab or nivolumab-ipilimumab as first-line care. Study results and caveats: At W3, later disease-control patients showed bifurcated PBMC repertoire changes, unlike progressors.

Every bulk PBMC sample received the same 350 ng of DNA. Here immunoSEQ multiplex PCR was the method, and the copy in TCRdb shows in-frame clones only, minus some. The data hold about 13,000 clones, with 89% observed a single time. Turning to this clone: What it recognizes is unknown.

Specified time point: pre-treatment baseline. Prior systemic cancer therapy, immunosuppressant use and other active malignancies excluded patients. Sequences were derived from blood, sampled from a patient treated with checkpoint blockade. The sequence derives from a human donor with melanoma.

In nucleotides, the CDR3 is TGTGCCAGCGCGGGCTCCTCCTACAATGAGCAGTTCTTC. Its translation is CASAGSSYNEQFF. The chain combines TRBV2 with TRBJ2-1; TRBD2 is a possible D gene (5 bases). Trimming removed 8 bases at V and 0 bases at J, with 8 bases between. The CDR3 is 13 amino acids. The germline V gene encodes CDR1 SNHLY and CDR2 FYNNEI.